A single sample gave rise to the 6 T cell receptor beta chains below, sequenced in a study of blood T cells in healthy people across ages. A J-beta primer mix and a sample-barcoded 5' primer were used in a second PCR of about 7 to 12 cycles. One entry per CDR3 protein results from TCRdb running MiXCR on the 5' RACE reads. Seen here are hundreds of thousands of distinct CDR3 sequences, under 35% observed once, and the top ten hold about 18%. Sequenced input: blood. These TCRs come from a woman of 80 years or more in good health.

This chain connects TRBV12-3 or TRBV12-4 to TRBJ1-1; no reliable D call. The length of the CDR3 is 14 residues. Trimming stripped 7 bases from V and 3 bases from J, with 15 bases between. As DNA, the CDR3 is TGTGCCAGCACCTTAAGTGGGGTGGACACTGAAGCTTTCTTT. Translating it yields CASTLSGVDTEAFF.

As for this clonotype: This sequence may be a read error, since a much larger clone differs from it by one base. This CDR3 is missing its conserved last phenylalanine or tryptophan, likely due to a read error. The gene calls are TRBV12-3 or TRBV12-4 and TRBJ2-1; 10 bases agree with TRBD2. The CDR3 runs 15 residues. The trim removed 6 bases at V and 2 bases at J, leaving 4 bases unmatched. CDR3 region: CASRYSGGPYNEQFS. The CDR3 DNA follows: TGTGCCAGCAGATATAGCGGGGGGCCCTACAATGAGCAGTTCTCC.

The CDR3 is CASSWGRDGEQYF. CDR3 DNA: TGTGCCAGCAGCTGGGGCAGGGACGGGGAGCAGTACTTC. This chain connects TRBV7-2 to TRBJ2-7; D might be TRBD1 or TRBD2, each matching 5 bases. The V gene lost 4 bases and the J gene lost 7 bases, with 14 bases spanning the gap. The CDR3 spans 13 residues. Germline CDR1 and CDR2: SGHTA and FQGNSA.

The CDR3 DNA sequence: TGTGCCAGCAGTTACTCCACGGCGGGGAATTCACCCCTCCACTTT. Its translation is CASSYSTAGNSPLHF. This chain connects TRBV6-5 to TRBJ1-6; no firm D call. The V gene lost 0 bases and the J gene lost 7 bases, with 10 bases spanning the gap. This CDR3 contains 15 residues. Germline V lookup: CDR1 MNHEY, CDR2 SVGAGI.

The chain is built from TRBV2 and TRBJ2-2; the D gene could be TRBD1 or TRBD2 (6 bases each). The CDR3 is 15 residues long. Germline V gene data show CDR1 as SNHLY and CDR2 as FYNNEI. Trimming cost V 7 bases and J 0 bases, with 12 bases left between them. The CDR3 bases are TGTGCCAGCAAGACAGGAGGGTCGAACACCGGGGAGCTGTTTTTT. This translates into CASKTGGSNTGELFF.

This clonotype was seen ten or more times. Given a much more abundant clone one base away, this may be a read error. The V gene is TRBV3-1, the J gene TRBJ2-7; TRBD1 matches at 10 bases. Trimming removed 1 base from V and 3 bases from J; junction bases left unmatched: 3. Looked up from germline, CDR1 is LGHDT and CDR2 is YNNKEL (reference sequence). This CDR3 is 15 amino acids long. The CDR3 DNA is TGTGCCAGCAGCCAAGGGGGGACAGGGGTCTACGAGCAGTACTTC. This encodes CASSQGGTGVYEQYF.